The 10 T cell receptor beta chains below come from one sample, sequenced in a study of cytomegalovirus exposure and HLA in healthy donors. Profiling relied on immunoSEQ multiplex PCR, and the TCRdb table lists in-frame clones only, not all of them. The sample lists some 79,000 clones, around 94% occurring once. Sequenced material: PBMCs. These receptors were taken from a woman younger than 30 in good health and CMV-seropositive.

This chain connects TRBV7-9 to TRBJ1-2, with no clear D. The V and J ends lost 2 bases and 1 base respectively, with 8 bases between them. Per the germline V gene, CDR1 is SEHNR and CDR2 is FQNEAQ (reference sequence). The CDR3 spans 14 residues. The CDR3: CASSLLGGNYGYTF. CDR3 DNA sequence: TGTGCCAGCAGCTTACTAGGAGGTAACTATGGCTACACCTTC.

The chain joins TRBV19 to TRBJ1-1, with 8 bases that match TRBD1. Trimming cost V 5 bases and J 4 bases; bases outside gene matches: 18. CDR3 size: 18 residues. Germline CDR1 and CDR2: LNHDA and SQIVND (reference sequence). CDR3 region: CASSPQRQGRLSGTEAFF. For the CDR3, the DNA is TGTGCCAGTAGTCCCCAGAGACAGGGGCGCTTATCAGGCACTGAAGCTTTCTTT.

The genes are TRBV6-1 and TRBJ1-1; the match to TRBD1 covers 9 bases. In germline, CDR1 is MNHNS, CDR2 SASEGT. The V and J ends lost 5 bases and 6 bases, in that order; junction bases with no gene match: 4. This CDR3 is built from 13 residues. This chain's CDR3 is CASSWDRASEAFF. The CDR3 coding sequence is TGTGCCAGCAGTTGGGACAGGGCCTCTGAAGCTTTCTTT.

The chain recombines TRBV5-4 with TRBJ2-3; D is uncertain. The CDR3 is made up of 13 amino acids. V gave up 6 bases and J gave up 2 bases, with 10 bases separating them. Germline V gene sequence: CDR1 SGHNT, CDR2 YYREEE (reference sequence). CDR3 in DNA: TGTGCCAGCAATACTCAACTCACAGATACGCAGTATTTT. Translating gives CASNTQLTDTQYF.

CDR3 in DNA: TGTGCCAGCAGTTTAGGAGACAGGTGGTCTTCACCCCTCCACTTT. Protein sequence: CASSLGDRWSSPLHF. The chain joins TRBV28 to TRBJ1-6; a weak D match, TRBD1 (6 bases). V lost 2 bases, J lost 9 bases, and 14 bases lay in between. CDR1 MDHEN and CDR2 SYDVKM come from the germline V gene. The CDR3 runs to 15 residues.

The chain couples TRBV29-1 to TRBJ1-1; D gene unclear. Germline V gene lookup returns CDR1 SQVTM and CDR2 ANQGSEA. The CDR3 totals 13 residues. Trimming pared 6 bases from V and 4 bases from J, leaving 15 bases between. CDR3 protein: CSVVQRMSTEAFF. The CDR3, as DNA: TGCAGCGTGGTACAGAGAATGAGCACTGAAGCTTTCTTT.

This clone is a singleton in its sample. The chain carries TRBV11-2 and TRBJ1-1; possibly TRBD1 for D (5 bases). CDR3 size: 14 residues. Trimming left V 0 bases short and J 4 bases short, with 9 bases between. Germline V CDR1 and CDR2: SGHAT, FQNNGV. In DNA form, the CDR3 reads TGTGCCAGCAGCTTAGATGGGGCGTTCACTGAAGCTTTCTTT. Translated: CASSLDGAFTEAFF.

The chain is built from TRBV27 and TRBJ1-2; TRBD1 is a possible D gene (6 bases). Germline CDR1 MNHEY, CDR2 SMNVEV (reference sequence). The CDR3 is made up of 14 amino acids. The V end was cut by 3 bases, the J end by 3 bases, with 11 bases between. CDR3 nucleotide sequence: TGTGCCAGCAGTTTTGGGGGGGCGGACTATGGCTACACCTTC. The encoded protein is CASSFGGADYGYTF.

Written as DNA, the CDR3 is TGTGCCAGCTCCTCACAAAAGGGGGAAAAACTGTTTTTT. Protein: CASSSQKGEKLFF. This chain connects TRBV18 to TRBJ1-4; TRBD1 might be the D (5 bases). Trimming took 6 bases from V and 8 from J, leaving 13 bases between them. The V gene's germline CDR1 is KGHSH and CDR2 LQKENI. The CDR3 length is 13 residues.

The CDR3 coding sequence is TGTGCCAGCAGCCCCGGCGCGGGGGTTCGGACTGAAGCTTTCTTT. It codes for CASSPGAGVRTEAFF. The chain carries TRBV5-5 and TRBJ1-1, with a weak D call TRBD1 (5 bases). CDR1 is SGHKS, CDR2 YYEKEE, per germline (reference sequence). The CDR3 has 15 amino acids. Trimming shortened V by 4 bases and J by 5 bases, and 18 bases separated the two germline ends.